A single sample is the source of the 4 T cell receptor beta chains below, sequenced in a study of blood T cell repertoires in COVID-19. Data came from immunoSEQ multiplex PCR; TCRdb stores just in-frame clones and leaves some out. The sample shows around 160,000 clones, 80% to 90% of them seen only once. Specimen: peripheral blood. The receptors were sampled from a woman aged 60-75 years with COVID-19, enrolled during active disease.

V is TRBV5-1 and J is TRBJ1-1; TRBD1 aligns across 8 bases. V was clipped by 4 bases and J by 4 bases; unmatched bases: 9. Germline loops: CDR1 SGHRS, CDR2 YFSETQ. This CDR3 region has 15 residues. CDR3 protein: CASSPRTGFVTEAFF. DNA for the CDR3: TGCGCCAGCAGCCCCCGGACAGGGTTCGTCACTGAAGCTTTCTTT. Based on the CDR3 plus reference TRBV5-1 and TRBJ1-1, the full variable domain is KAGVTQTPRYLIKTRGQQVTLSCSPISGHRSVSWYQQTPGQGLQFLFEYFSETQRNKGNFPGRFSGRQFSNSRSEMNVSTLELGDSALYLCASSPRTGFVTEAFFGQGTRLTVV.

The rearrangement uses TRBV2 and TRBJ2-5; tentative D call: TRBD1 (7 bases). V lost 2 bases, J lost 1 base, and 8 bases lay in between. Germline V gene lookup returns CDR1 SNHLY and CDR2 FYNNEI. The CDR3 contains 14 residues. CDR3 sequence (DNA): TGTGCCAGCAGTGAACAGGGGGGCCAAGAGACCCAGTACTTC. Translated, it gives CASSEQGGQETQYF. Combining the CDR3 with reference TRBV2 and TRBJ2-5 gives the whole variable domain EPEVTQTPSHQVTQMGQEVILRCVPISNHLYFYWYRQILGQKVEFLVSFYNNEISEKSEIFDDQFSVERPDGSNFTLKIRSTKLEDSAMYFCASSEQGGQETQYFGPGTRLLVL.

The chain uses TRBV5-1 and TRBJ2-1, with TRBD2 matching 7 bases. V lost 0 bases to trimming and J lost 4 bases; unmatched junction nucleotides: 4. Germline loops: CDR1 SGHRS, CDR2 YFSETQ. This CDR3 has 15 amino acids. Here the CDR3 reads CASSLGAGVYNEQFF. In nucleotides, the CDR3 is TGCGCCAGCAGCTTGGGGGCGGGGGTGTACAATGAGCAGTTCTTC.

The rearrangement links TRBV7-2 to TRBJ1-1; D is undetermined. CDR1 and CDR2 from the germline V gene are SGHTA and FQGNSA. V dropped 0 bases and J dropped 1 base, with 6 bases sitting between them. The CDR3 runs to 14 residues. Here the CDR3 reads CASSLAAGNTEAFF. CDR3 DNA: TGTGCCAGCAGCTTAGCCGCAGGGAACACTGAAGCTTTCTTT. The full variable domain, in which reference TRBV7-2 and TRBJ1-1 provide the parts outside the CDR3, is GAGVSQSPSNKVTEKGKDVELRCDPISGHTALYWYRQSLGQGLEFLIYFQGNSAPDKSGLPSDRFSAERTGGSVSTLTIQRTQQEDSAVYLCASSLAAGNTEAFFGQGTRLTVV.